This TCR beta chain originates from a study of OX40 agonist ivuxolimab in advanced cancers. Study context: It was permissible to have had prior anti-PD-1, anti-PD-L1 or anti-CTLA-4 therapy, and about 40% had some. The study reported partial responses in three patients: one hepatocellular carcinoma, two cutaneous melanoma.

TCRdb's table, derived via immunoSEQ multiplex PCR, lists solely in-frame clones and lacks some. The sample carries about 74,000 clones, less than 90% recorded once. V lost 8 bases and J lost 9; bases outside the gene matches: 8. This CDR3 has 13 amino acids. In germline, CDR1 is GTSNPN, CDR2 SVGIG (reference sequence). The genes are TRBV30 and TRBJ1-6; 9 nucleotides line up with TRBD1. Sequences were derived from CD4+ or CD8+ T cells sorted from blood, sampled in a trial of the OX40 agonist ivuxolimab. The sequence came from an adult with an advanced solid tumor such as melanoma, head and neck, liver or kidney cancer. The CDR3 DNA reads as TGTGCCGGATTACAGGGGGCAGGTTCACCCCTCCACTTT. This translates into CAGLQGAGSPLHF.